This record looks at one T cell receptor beta chain sequence and its context. The antigen is not known. The source of the sample is a study of cytomegalovirus exposure and HLA in healthy donors. Broader study findings: It was assumed in the presence/absence analyses that sequencing depth was roughly uniform across donors.

Amplification used 60 Vbeta primers and 13 Jbeta primers. Measured with immunoSEQ multiplex PCR; TCRdb has only the in-frame clones, and not every one. The sample has about 120,000 clones; around three quarters are singletons. Nominal health characterized the donors when sampled, though unrecorded immune exposures were likely. The clonotype was recovered from a male donor in good health and CMV-seropositive. Input material: PBMCs.

The CDR3 DNA follows: TGTGCCAGCGAGAAGGGGAACTACAATGAGCAGTTCTTC. Its protein is CASEKGNYNEQFF. The chain joins TRBV2 to TRBJ2-1; weak D call: TRBD1 (5 bases). V lost 8 bases, J lost 3 bases, and 11 bases lay in between. CDR1 is SNHLY, CDR2 FYNNEI, per germline. This CDR3 has 13 residues.